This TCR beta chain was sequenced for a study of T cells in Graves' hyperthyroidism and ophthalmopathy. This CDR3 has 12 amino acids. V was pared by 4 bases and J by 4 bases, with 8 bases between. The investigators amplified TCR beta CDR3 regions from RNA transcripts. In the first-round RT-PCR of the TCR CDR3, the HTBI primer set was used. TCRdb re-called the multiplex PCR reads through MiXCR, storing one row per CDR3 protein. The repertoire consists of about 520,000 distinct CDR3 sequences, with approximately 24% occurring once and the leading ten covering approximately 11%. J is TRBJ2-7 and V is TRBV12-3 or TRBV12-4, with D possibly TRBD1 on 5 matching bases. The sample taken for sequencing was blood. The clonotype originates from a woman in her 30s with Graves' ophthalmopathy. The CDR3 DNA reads TGTGCCAGCAGTTATAGACAGTACGAGCAGTACTTC. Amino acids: CASSYRQYEQYF.